Following are 19 T cell receptor beta chains from one sample sequenced in a study of CD8 T cells in ankylosing spondylitis. Study-wide findings and caveats: A TCR beta motif of eight highly homologous variants appeared characteristic of ankylosing spondylitis blood.

One entry per CDR3 protein, called by TCRdb with MiXCR from the 5' RACE reads. The sample includes some 840,000 distinct CDR3 sequences, over 9.5% of them seen just once. The antigens for these receptors are not known. Source material: blood, either unsorted or a sorted T cell fraction (not recorded which). The origin of the receptors is a male donor with ankylosing spondylitis.

This clonotype showed up many times. The chain is built from TRBV7-2 and TRBJ1-5; D unclear. Trimming pared 5 bases from V and 0 bases from J, leaving 17 bases between. Germline V gene data show CDR1 as SGHTA and CDR2 as FQGNSA. The CDR3 totals 17 residues. CDR3 sequence: CASSQLHGEYSNQPQHF. The CDR3 bases are TGTGCCAGCAGCCAACTCCACGGGGAATATAGCAATCAGCCCCAGCATTTT.

The rearrangement uses TRBV20-1 and TRBJ1-6; 11 nucleotides align to TRBD1. Trimming removed 1 base from V and 9 bases from J; junction bases left unmatched: 5. CDR1 and CDR2 (germline): DFQATT, SNEGSKA (reference sequence). This CDR3 is built from 15 residues. This CDR3 reads CSARGTGGIPSPLHF. The CDR3, as DNA: TGCAGTGCTAGAGGGACAGGGGGCATCCCTTCACCCCTCCACTTT.

The sample holds many counts of this clonotype. This chain connects TRBV10-3 to TRBJ2-5; a possible D gene is TRBD1 (5 bases). Trimming pared 4 bases from V and 3 bases from J, leaving 9 bases between. The CDR3 runs 13 residues. Germline V CDR1 and CDR2: ENHRY, SYGVKD. The CDR3 spells CAISVTGEETQYF. Here the CDR3 DNA reads TGTGCCATCAGTGTCACAGGTGAAGAGACCCAGTACTTC.

The chain links TRBV5-1 to TRBJ2-7, with 10 positions matching TRBD2. Germline trimming cut 4 bases from V and 1 base from J; bases unmatched to any gene: 8. The CDR3 has 16 amino acids. The germline gives CDR1 SGHRS, CDR2 YFSETQ. The chain's CDR3 is CASSIPSGRTSYEQYF. CDR3 bases: TGCGCCAGCAGCATCCCTAGCGGGAGAACATCCTACGAGCAGTACTTC. Drawing the rest from reference TRBV5-1 and TRBJ2-7, the complete variable domain is KAGVTQTPRYLIKTRGQQVTLSCSPISGHRSVSWYQQTPGQGLQFLFEYFSETQRNKGNFPGRFSGRQFSNSRSEMNVSTLELGDSALYLCASSIPSGRTSYEQYFGPGTRLTVT.

This rearrangement joins TRBV6-2 or TRBV6-3 to TRBJ1-5; D unresolved. CDR3 length: 14 residues. CDR1 and CDR2 from the germline V gene are MNHEY and SVGEGT. Trimming cost V 6 bases and J 4 bases, with 13 bases left between them. The CDR3 loop reads CASSRASRNQPQHF. The CDR3 nucleotides are TGTGCCAGCAGCCGGGCCAGTAGAAATCAGCCCCAGCATTTT.

The V call is TRBV29-1, the J call TRBJ1-1, with TRBD1 identical over 7 bases. The germline CDR1 and CDR2 sequences are SQVTM and ANQGSEA. The CDR3 consists of 12 residues. The V and J ends lost 8 bases and 2 bases, in that order; junction bases with no gene match: 5. The chain's CDR3 is CSSRTGNTEAFF. As DNA, the CDR3 is TGCAGCTCCCGGACAGGAAACACTGAAGCTTTCTTT.

This clonotype was counted many times. The genes are TRBV5-6 and TRBJ1-1, with D unclear. This CDR3 is built from 14 residues. Germline V gene lookup returns CDR1 SGHDT and CDR2 YYEEEE. With 0 bases removed from V and 0 bases from J, the gap between germline ends came to 6 bases. The CDR3 coding sequence is TGTGCCAGCAGCTTGGATGTTATGAACACTGAAGCTTTCTTT. Translation gives CASSLDVMNTEAFF.

This clonotype has only a few counts. The gene calls are TRBV20-1 and TRBJ2-3; D gene uncertain. With 0 bases removed from V and 2 bases from J, the gap between germline ends came to 9 bases. CDR3 length: 14 residues. Germline lookup yields CDR1 DFQATT and CDR2 SNEGSKA (reference sequence). This chain's CDR3 is CSARDWATTDTQYF. CDR3 DNA sequence: TGCAGTGCTAGAGATTGGGCTACCACAGATACGCAGTATTTT.

This chain uses TRBV5-1 with TRBJ2-1, with TRBD1 as a possible D gene (5 bases). In germline, CDR1 is SGHRS, CDR2 YFSETQ. Trimming pared 2 bases from V and 1 base from J, leaving 10 bases between. The CDR3 covers 15 residues. In DNA, the CDR3 is TGCGCCAGCAGCTTAGGGGTAGTTTCCTACAATGAGCAGTTCTTC. This codes for CASSLGVVSYNEQFF.

To note about this clonotype: A junction end diverges from the germline sequence, so it may reflect a read error. V gene TRBV7-7 combines with J gene TRBJ2-7; D may be TRBD1 (6 bases). This CDR3 spans 13 amino acids. Germline CDR1 and CDR2: SSHAT and FNYEAQ (reference sequence). For the CDR3, the DNA is TGTGCTAGCAGCCAAAGCCCCAGGGGAGAGCAGTCCTTC. Translated, it gives CASSQSPRGEQSF.

The V gene is TRBV7-2, the J gene TRBJ2-2, with a tentative D call TRBD1 (6 bases). CDR3 length: 16 residues. Trimming removed 5 bases at V and 5 bases at J, with 18 bases between. CDR1 is SGHTA, CDR2 FQGNSA, per germline. The DNA for the CDR3 is TGTGCCAGCAGCCCTGACAGGTTCGGCGGAACCGGGGAGCTGTTTTTT. Translated, it gives CASSPDRFGGTGELFF.

Many counts were recorded for this clonotype. The chain recombines TRBV21-1 with TRBJ2-4; the table's TRBD1 call for D was not verified on the DNA. TRBV21-1 is described as a pseudogene. The CDR3 extends over 18 amino acids. The CDR3, as DNA: TGTGCCAGCAGCAAAGCGGGGGGACAGAGCCTAGCCAAAAACATTCAGTACTTC. Its protein is CASSKAGGQSLAKNIQYF.

CDR3 in DNA: TGTGCCAGCAGCCCTCGCGGGACGAGGGCAACTAATGAAAAACTGTTTTTT. This gives the protein CASSPRGTRATNEKLFF. The chain links TRBV7-9 to TRBJ1-4, with D perhaps TRBD1 (5 bases). Germline V CDR1 and CDR2: SEHNR, FQNEAQ (reference sequence). This CDR3 is 17 amino acids long. Trimming cost V 5 bases and J 0 bases, with 16 bases left between them.

This clonotype was counted between two and nine times. V gene TRBV12-3 or TRBV12-4 combines with J gene TRBJ2-1, with TRBD1 identical over 9 bases. The CDR3 spans 18 residues. J gave up 9 bases and V 1 base, and 16 bases lay outside the gene matches. This CDR3 is CASSLDRGRILDKFEQFF. CDR3 coding DNA: TGTGCCAGCAGTTTAGACAGGGGGCGAATTCTCGATAAATTTGAGCAGTTCTTC.

This clonotype turned up a few times. This rearrangement joins TRBV2 to TRBJ2-1, with 8 bases aligning to TRBD2. V trimming: 3 bases; J trimming: 7 bases; junction bases outside the gene matches: 8. This CDR3 has 15 amino acids. CDR1 is SNHLY, CDR2 FYNNEI, per germline. Here the CDR3 reads CASSDRLAGSNEQFF. The CDR3 coding sequence is TGTGCCAGCAGTGATAGGCTAGCGGGTTCTAATGAGCAGTTCTTC.

V usage is TRBV7-8 and J usage is TRBJ1-4; no firm D call. The germline gives CDR1 SGHVS, CDR2 FQNEAQ. The V end lost 3 bases, the J end lost 0 bases, and 11 bases lay between the germline ends. CDR3 length: 16 residues. CDR3: CASSFDPLATNEKLFF. CDR3 coding DNA: TGTGCCAGCAGCTTTGATCCCCTTGCAACTAATGAAAAACTGTTTTTT.

This clonotype was seen ten or more times. The chain uses TRBV5-6 and TRBJ1-1, with TRBD1 as a possible D gene (5 bases). V lost 5 bases, J lost 1 base, and 15 bases lay in between. CDR3 size: 15 residues. The germline CDR1 and CDR2 sequences are SGHDT and YYEEEE. In nucleotides, the CDR3 is TGTGCCAGCAGTTCCGCCGGGACGGGGAACACTGAAGCTTTCTTT. It is translated as CASSSAGTGNTEAFF.

This chain links TRBV30 with TRBJ2-1; 7 nucleotides agree with TRBD1. The CDR3 runs to 14 residues. After removal of 4 bases from V and 4 bases from J, the junction contained 7 bases not matched to a gene. Germline lookup yields CDR1 GTSNPN and CDR2 SVGIG (reference sequence). The DNA of the CDR3 is TGTGCCTGGATGCGGACAGGCCTATACAATGAGCAGTTCTTC. Amino acid sequence: CAWMRTGLYNEQFF.

This rearrangement joins TRBV27 to TRBJ2-3; TRBD2 matches 12 bases. This CDR3 is built from 20 residues. Germline CDR1 reads MNHEY; CDR2 reads SMNVEV (reference sequence). V shed 5 bases and J 8 bases; nucleotides not matched to a gene: 23. This chain's CDR3 is CASSTTTRGSRASGRGTQYF. CDR3 DNA: TGTGCCAGCAGTACAACGACGAGGGGCTCCCGGGCTAGCGGGAGGGGTACGCAGTATTTT.